This TCR beta chain was identified during a study of multiple sclerosis patients with progressive multifocal leukoencephalopathy. The protocol was immunoSEQ multiplex PCR, while the TCRdb copy is restricted to in-frame clones and leaves out a portion. The sample lists roughly 28,000 clones; around 85% were seen once. Stated time point: time of PML onset. Between roughly 15 and 60 months of natalizumab therapy passed before PML developed in these natalizumab-treated patients. The V and J ends lost 5 bases and 9 bases, in that order; junction bases with no gene match: 5. CDR3 size: 13 residues. Germline assignment: CDR1 LNHNV and CDR2 YYDKDF (reference sequence).

The TCR sequence derives from a woman aged 30 to 39 with progressive multifocal leukoencephalopathy. The chain couples TRBV15 to TRBJ2-1; 9 positions match TRBD2. The material was PBMCs, obtained from a patient treated with natalizumab. CDR3 nucleotides: TGTGCCACCAGCTTTCAGCGGGAGGCTGAGCAGTTCTTC. This gives the protein CATSFQREAEQFF.